A selection of T cell receptor beta chains follows, all from one sample in a study of T-cell memory formation after mild COVID-19. TCRdb reanalysed the 5' RACE reads using MiXCR and keeps one entry per CDR3 protein. The sample lists 150,000 to 200,000 distinct CDR3 sequences; around 15% were seen once. The sequenced material came from PBMCs or a T cell subset sorted from them (not recorded which). These receptor sequences come from an adult woman who had mild COVID-19 (a few samples of this study predate the infection). Cell type and time point are not known. Each CDR3 is given with its conserved first and last residue. Fields, in order: D gene, J gene, clone size, V gene, CDR3 DNA, CDR3 protein. D genes are given only for firm matches. Only part of the rows carry a size: once, few, many, or a class if the clone is expanded.

. | TRBJ2-7 | few | TRBV5-1 | TGCGCCAGCAGCTTCGGGACTCCCGGGCCCTACGAGCAGTACTTC | CASSFGTPGPYEQYF
. | TRBJ2-2 | few | TRBV4-1 | TGCGCCAGCAGCCCGAGGGCAGGGTTGACCACCGGGGAGCTGTTTTTT | CASSPRAGLTTGELFF
. | TRBJ2-1 | many | TRBV29-1 | TGCAGCGTTGTTGAGGGGCGCTCCTACAATGAGCAGTTCTTC | CSVVEGRSYNEQFF
TRBD2 | TRBJ2-5 | many | TRBV5-8 | TGTGCCAGCAGCTTCGGCGGGAGCTCAATAGGAGAGACCCAGTACTTC | CASSFGGSSIGETQYF
TRBD1 | TRBJ2-5 | few | TRBV6-5 | TGTGCCAGCCGACAGGGTCCCGAGACCCAGTACTTC | CASRQGPETQYF
TRBD2 | TRBJ2-1 | . | TRBV3-1 | TGTGCCAGCAGCCCACCCGGGGGGACTAGATACAATGAGCAGTTCTTC | CASSPPGGTRYNEQFF
. | TRBJ2-7 | . | TRBV6-5 | TGTGCCAGCAGCGTCGGGACCGAGCAGTACTTC | CASSVGTEQYF
. | TRBJ2-3 | . | TRBV5-1 | TGCGCCAGCAGCCTGGAACTAGTGCCGGCAGATACGCAGTATTTT | CASSLELVPADTQYF
. | TRBJ2-3 | many | TRBV12-3/TRBV12-4 | TGCGCCAGCAGCTTGAGCGATACGCAGTATTTT | CASSLSDTQYF
TRBD1 | TRBJ2-7 | few | TRBV2 | TGTGCCAGCAGTGAAGGGACAGGGGGCGCCGAGTACTTC | CASSEGTGGAEYF
. | TRBJ2-6 | many | TRBV21-1 | TGTGCCAGCATGGACTTTAAAGCGTCTGGGGCCAACGTCCTGACTTTC | CASMDFKASGANVLTF
. | TRBJ2-7 | . | TRBV16 | TGTGCCAGCAGCCCTCGAATCGGGTCAGACTACGAGCAGTACTTC | CASSPRIGSDYEQYF
TRBD2 | TRBJ2-5 | few | TRBV2 | TGTGCCAGCAGTCGGACTAGCGGGTACCAAGAGACCCAGTACTTC | CASSRTSGYQETQYF